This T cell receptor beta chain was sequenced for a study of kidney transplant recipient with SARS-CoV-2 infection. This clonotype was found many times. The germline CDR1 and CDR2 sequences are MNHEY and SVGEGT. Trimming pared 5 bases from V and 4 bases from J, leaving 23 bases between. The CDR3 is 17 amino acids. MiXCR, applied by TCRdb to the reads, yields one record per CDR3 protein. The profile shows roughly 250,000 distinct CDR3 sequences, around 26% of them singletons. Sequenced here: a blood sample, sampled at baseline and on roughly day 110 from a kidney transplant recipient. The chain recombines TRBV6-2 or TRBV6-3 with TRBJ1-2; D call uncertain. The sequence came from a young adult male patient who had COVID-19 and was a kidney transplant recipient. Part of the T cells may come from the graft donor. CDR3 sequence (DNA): TGTGCCAGCAGTAAGCCGAACTGCATCGGAAAGACCTATGGCTACACCTTC. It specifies CASSKPNCIGKTYGYTF.